Listed below are T cell receptor beta chains from one sample, sequenced in a study of shared clonotypes between healthy human individuals. TCRdb keeps only in-frame clones here, not all; method: immunoSEQ multiplex PCR. The table shows approximately 590,000 clones, with 95% occurring only once. Material: naive CD8+ T cells sorted from blood. These TCRs come from a woman in her thirties in good health. The CDR3 runs from the conserved cysteine through the conserved F or W. D genes are given only for firm matches.

v_gene	d_gene	CDR3aa
TRBV27	NA	CASSLSGAATEAFF
TRBV11-2	NA	CASSVGEAPAEQYF
TRBV27	NA	CASSQGRKAYEQYF
TRBV7-6	NA	CASSLGNLATYTGELFF
TRBV27	TRBD2	CASSQSGGPHEQYF
TRBV11-2	TRBD2	CASSETSGTQETQYF
TRBV5-6	NA	CASGVGEQYF
TRBV10-2	NA	CASAVGDSHEQYF
TRBV15	NA	CATSRDWGQPYEQYF
TRBV28	NA	CASGYDGYEQYF
TRBV28	TRBD1	CASSLFTVTGGIQYSNQPQHF
TRBV19	TRBD2	CASSIAGGPTDTQYF
TRBV2	NA	CASTKGGGSYEQYF
TRBV28	NA	CASLAGVSGTEAFF
TRBV15	NA	CATSRDRGAGYTF
TRBV15	TRBD2	CATSRDRTSGVYNEQFF
TRBV7-8	NA	CASIPSPVRTGELFF
TRBV28	NA	CASMENTEAFF
TRBV27	TRBD2	CASSLVLAAYNEQFF
TRBV19	NA	CASSTRSQGYEQYF
TRBV28	NA	CASSLGSGPNEKLFF
TRBV4-1	NA	CASSQRESLTYEQYF
TRBV7-9	NA	CASSPRPYEQYF
TRBV5-4	NA	CASSSDWAQYF
TRBV9	TRBD1	CASSASVETGATDTQYF
TRBV6-5	NA	CASSWTEGGHEQYF
TRBV15	TRBD2	CATSDGLAGYEQYF
TRBV27	NA	CASSLWAGSGANVLTF
TRBV6-1	NA	CASIDWVWDEQYF
TRBV28	TRBD1	CASSDRVHTEAFF
TRBV27	NA	CASSFGGNKNIQYF
TRBV5-1	TRBD1	CASSSRTGTQEQYF
TRBV20-1	NA	CSEELNTEAFF
TRBV19	NA	CASSNAGQSWSYEQYF
TRBV2	TRBD1	CASRPGQGVWEPQHF
TRBV11-3	TRBD2	CASSWSGRAFHEQFF
TRBV6-5	NA	CASRYRSSTGELFF
TRBV28	TRBD2	CASSLRRERGNEQFF
TRBV10-2	NA	CASSVSEGVNTEAFF
TRBV9	TRBD2	CASSVGSWAGGPTGELFF
TRBV27	TRBD2	CASSLSGRAYEQYF
TRBV27	NA	CASSLMGLRGTEAFF
TRBV27	TRBD1	CASSFFGTGGFGYTF
TRBV11-2	NA	CASSIDRHEQYF
TRBV7-8	TRBD2	CASSLTGTSSSTDTQYF
TRBV2	NA	CASSPTTQYGYTF
TRBV28	TRBD1	CASGVDRGPWYGYTF
TRBV7-9	NA	CASSPRVGETQYF
TRBV28	NA	CAIGLEVLNEQFF
TRBV19	TRBD2	CASSVSSGRSHEQYF
TRBV2	TRBD2	CASSESSGSVYNEQFF
TRBV7-9	TRBD1	CASSLEGAFGYTF
TRBV6-5	TRBD1	CASRGTGGGYTF
TRBV19	NA	CASTHGGASDEQFF
TRBV4-1	NA	CASSQVRSPNEQFF
TRBV7-9	NA	CASSLGDEQFF